Listed here are 25 T cell receptor beta chains from one sample, sequenced in a study of shared clonotypes between healthy human individuals. Cells designated naive CD8 were CD45RO-negative and were positively selected for CCR7, with terminally differentiated effector memory CD45RA+ cells excluded. TCRdb's copy holds only in-frame clones and misses some; the assay was immunoSEQ multiplex PCR. In the table there are fewer than 700,000 clones, around 95% of which are singletons. What was sequenced was naive CD8+ T cells sorted from blood. The receptors were sampled from a woman under 40 in good health.

The rearrangement links TRBV5-4 to TRBJ1-2; TRBD1 aligns across 8 bases. The junction had 4 bases not matched to a gene; V was cut back by 5 bases and J by 4 bases. Germline lookup yields CDR1 SGHNT and CDR2 YYREEE (reference sequence). This CDR3 has 13 amino acids. The CDR3 bases are TGTGCCAGCAGTCCTACAGGGGGCTATGGCTACACCTTC. Its protein is CASSPTGGYGYTF.

The chain combines TRBV5-6 with TRBJ2-7; the match to TRBD1 covers 10 bases. V lost 4 bases to trimming and J lost 3 bases; unmatched junction nucleotides: 1. CDR3 length equals 13 residues. CDR1 is SGHDT and CDR2 is YYEEEE in the germline V gene. Here the CDR3 DNA reads TGTGCCAGCAGCGGGACAGGGGTCTACGAGCAGTACTTC. It translates to CASSGTGVYEQYF.

The chain recombines TRBV5-6 with TRBJ2-7, with 9 bases lining up with TRBD2. The CDR3 runs 13 residues. V was pared by 5 bases and J by 6 bases, with 6 bases of the junction left unmatched. The germline CDR1 and CDR2 sequences are SGHDT and YYEEEE. The CDR3 spells CASSLGGRAEQYF. CDR3 nucleotides: TGTGCCAGCAGTTTAGGCGGGAGGGCCGAGCAGTACTTC.

A word on this clone: This sample includes further DNA sequences coding for the same CDR3. The CDR3: CASSFGVSYEQYF. The DNA of the CDR3 is TGTGCCAGCAGTTTTGGTGTCTCCTACGAGCAGTACTTC. The chain uses TRBV27 and TRBJ2-7; no firm D call. CDR3 length: 13 amino acids. Germline CDR1 is MNHEY and CDR2 is SMNVEV (reference sequence). The V gene lost 3 bases and the J gene lost 0 bases, with 6 bases spanning the gap.

The chain employs TRBV5-6 and TRBJ2-2; tentatively, D is TRBD1 (6 bases). This CDR3 has 18 residues. Germline CDR1 reads SGHDT; CDR2 reads YYEEEE. V lost 4 bases and J 0 bases, leaving 19 bases between the germline ends. The DNA for the CDR3 is TGTGCCAGCAGCCCACCTTTTGGACAGTCCACGAACACCGGGGAGCTGTTTTTT. Translated, it gives CASSPPFGQSTNTGELFF.

The chain has TRBV6-5 and TRBJ1-5, with D possibly being TRBD1 (5 bases). CDR3 size: 10 residues. V was pared by 9 bases and J by 6 bases, with 6 bases between. Germline V gene sequence: CDR1 MNHEY, CDR2 SVGAGI. The CDR3 reads CASGAQPQHF. The DNA for the CDR3 is TGTGCCAGTGGGGCTCAGCCCCAGCATTTT.

A remark on this clone: The germline gene is not matched at one end of the junction; a read error may be the cause. The sample holds other DNA sequences that translate to the same CDR3. The chain employs TRBV27 and TRBJ2-6; perhaps TRBD1 as D (5 bases). Germline loops: CDR1 MNHEY, CDR2 SMNVEV (reference sequence). CDR3 length equals 13 residues. In DNA form, the CDR3 reads TGTGCCAGCAGTTTTTCTGGGGCCAACGTCCTGACCTTC. Translating it yields CASSFSGANVLTF.

The J gene is TRBJ2-7, the V gene TRBV11-2, with 12 bases fitting TRBD2. The V and J ends lost 1 base and 6 bases, in that order; junction bases with no gene match: 16. This CDR3 is built from 19 residues. From germline, CDR1 is SGHAT and CDR2 FQNNGV. CDR3 in amino acids: CASSLGIGLAGGPRSEQYF. The CDR3, as DNA: TGTGCCAGCAGCTTAGGAATAGGCCTAGCGGGAGGGCCAAGGTCCGAGCAGTACTTC. The full variable domain, completed using reference TRBV11-2 and TRBJ2-7, is EAGVAQSPRYKIIEKRQSVAFWCNPISGHATLYWYQQILGQGPKLLIQFQNNGVVDDSQLPKDRFSAERLKGVDSTLKIQPAKLEDSAVYLCASSLGIGLAGGPRSEQYFGPGTRLTVT.

V usage is TRBV29-1 and J usage is TRBJ2-7, with 8 bases fitting TRBD1. This CDR3 has 11 amino acids. V lost 7 bases to trimming and J lost 5 bases; unmatched junction nucleotides: 4. Germline V CDR1 and CDR2: SQVTM, ANQGSEA. CDR3 DNA: TGCAGCGCCGGACAGGGCGACGAGCAGTACTTC. It translates to CSAGQGDEQYF.

This sequence joins TRBV9 and TRBJ2-7; TRBD2 might be the D (5 bases). Germline lookup yields CDR1 SGDLS and CDR2 YYNGEE. This CDR3 has 16 residues. Trimming removed 0 bases at V and 4 bases at J, with 17 bases between. The CDR3 nucleotides are TGTGCCAGCAGCGTAGGCGGAGGTGGGCCATCTTACGAGCAGTACTTC. Its protein is CASSVGGGGPSYEQYF.

This clone has a single count. Other DNA sequences from this sample encode an identical CDR3 as well. The genes are TRBV9 and TRBJ2-7; no definite D call. In germline, CDR1 is SGDLS, CDR2 YYNGEE. Trimming shortened V by 3 bases and J by 6 bases, and 13 bases separated the two germline ends. The CDR3 totals 13 residues. In DNA, the CDR3 is TGTGCCAGCAGCGGTGCTGGCCCCGGCGAGCAGTACTTC. Residues: CASSGAGPGEQYF.

V usage is TRBV7-6 and J usage is TRBJ1-6; D call uncertain. Germline V CDR1 and CDR2: SGHVS, FNYEAQ. The V and J ends lost 5 bases and 10 bases respectively, with 15 bases between them. This CDR3 is 14 amino acids long. In DNA, the CDR3 is TGTGCCAGCAGCCGCGGGAGGGAGCGGTCACCCCTCCACTTT. It yields the protein CASSRGRERSPLHF.

The V gene is TRBV7-8, the J gene TRBJ1-2; 8 bases are a match to TRBD1. The ends lost 5 bases at V and 6 bases at J; junction bases unmatched: 14. The CDR3 spans 16 residues. CDR1 and CDR2 (germline): SGHVS, FQNEAQ. This chain's CDR3 is CASSQFATGARNGYTF. CDR3 sequence (DNA): TGTGCCAGCAGCCAATTCGCGACAGGGGCAAGGAATGGCTACACCTTC.

The chain joins TRBV19 to TRBJ2-7; D is perhaps TRBD1 or TRBD2 (5 bases each). The germline V gene has CDR1 LNHDA and CDR2 SQIVND (reference sequence). V shed 5 bases and J shed 0 bases, with 8 bases lying between them. The CDR3 is made up of 13 amino acids. In nucleotides, the CDR3 is TGTGCCAGTAGTTATGGGACCTCCTACGAGCAGTACTTC. Translating it yields CASSYGTSYEQYF.

The chain joins TRBV7-3 to TRBJ2-7, with TRBD2 as a possible D gene (5 bases). The CDR3 runs to 14 residues. The V and J ends lost 5 bases and 3 bases respectively, with 14 bases between them. The germline CDR1 and CDR2 sequences are SGHTA and FQGTGA. CDR3 sequence reads: CASSTRGAFYEQYF. DNA of the CDR3: TGTGCCAGCAGCACTAGAGGAGCCTTCTACGAGCAGTACTTC.

The chain combines TRBV5-6 with TRBJ2-7; weak D call: TRBD2 (6 bases). Germline loops: CDR1 SGHDT, CDR2 YYEEEE. Trimming left V 4 bases short and J 0 bases short, with 17 bases between. CDR3 length: 16 residues. In nucleotides, the CDR3 is TGTGCCAGCAGCCGACCCGTGGGGCGGGGCTCCTACGAGCAGTACTTC. Its protein product is CASSRPVGRGSYEQYF. Complete variable domain (other parts from reference TRBV5-6 and TRBJ2-7): DAGVTQSPTHLIKTRGQQVTLRCSPKSGHDTVSWYQQALGQGPQFIFQYYEEEERQRGNFPDRFSGHQFPNYSSELNVNALLLGDSALYLCASSRPVGRGSYEQYFGPGTRLTVT.

The sample holds one count of this clone. The chain couples TRBV2 to TRBJ1-4, with unresolved D. The CDR3 is made up of 14 amino acids. V was cut by 5 bases and J by 0 bases, with 7 bases left in between. Germline V gives CDR1 SNHLY, CDR2 FYNNEI. The CDR3 here is CASSKTATNEKLFF. The DNA of the CDR3 is TGTGCCAGCAGTAAGACGGCAACTAATGAAAAACTGTTTTTT.

The rearrangement links TRBV27 to TRBJ1-1, with D perhaps TRBD1 (5 bases). Germline loops: CDR1 MNHEY, CDR2 SMNVEV (reference sequence). This CDR3 has 14 amino acids. Trimming left V 7 bases short and J 1 base short, with 13 bases between. The CDR3 region is CASTSGGGNTEAFF. In DNA form, the CDR3 reads TGTGCCAGCACAAGCGGGGGGGGGAACACTGAAGCTTTCTTT.

V usage is TRBV4-1 and J usage is TRBJ1-3; D gene uncertain. This CDR3 has 15 amino acids. Germline lookup yields CDR1 MGHRA and CDR2 YSYEKL. With 0 bases removed from V and 3 bases from J, the gap between germline ends came to 9 bases. The CDR3: CASSQDGSGGNTIYF. The CDR3 DNA follows: TGCGCCAGCAGCCAAGACGGGAGCGGTGGAAACACCATATATTTT.

The chain links TRBV27 to TRBJ2-7; D unclear. CDR3 size: 14 residues. Germline lookup yields CDR1 MNHEY and CDR2 SMNVEV (reference sequence). V dropped 4 bases and J dropped 2 bases, with 12 bases sitting between them. In DNA, the CDR3 is TGTGCCAGCAGTTCACAAGATCGACCCTACGAGCAGTACTTC. It codes for CASSSQDRPYEQYF.

V is TRBV21-1 and J is TRBJ1-5; the table's D call, TRBD1, has no DNA check behind it. TRBV21-1 is given as a pseudogene. There are 17 residues in the CDR3. The CDR3 sequence: CASSKVVYRGWLQPQHF. Here the CDR3 DNA reads TGTGCCAGCAGCAAAGTAGTTTACAGGGGGTGGTTGCAGCCCCAGCATTTT.

In this sample, this clone turned up a few times. This rearrangement joins TRBV2 to TRBJ1-1; no reliable D call. Trimming left V 0 bases short and J 5 bases short, with 7 bases between. The CDR3 runs to 13 residues. Germline V gives CDR1 SNHLY, CDR2 FYNNEI. The CDR3 nucleotides read TGTGCCAGCAGTGAAGCGGCGGTTACTGAAGCTTTCTTT. The encoded protein is CASSEAAVTEAFF.

This chain connects TRBV4-1 to TRBJ2-7; D is possibly TRBD1 or TRBD2 (5 bases each). V gave up 6 bases and J gave up 2 bases, with 14 bases separating them. This CDR3 is 14 amino acids long. The germline gives CDR1 MGHRA, CDR2 YSYEKL. This CDR3 reads CASRPGTAAYEQYF. As DNA, the CDR3 is TGCGCCAGCAGGCCCGGGACGGCCGCCTACGAGCAGTACTTC.

The V call is TRBV11-2, the J call TRBJ1-2; TRBD1 aligns across 9 bases. The CDR3 is 16 residues long. J was trimmed by 0 bases and V by 1 base; bases with no gene match: 3. Germline V gives CDR1 SGHAT, CDR2 FQNNGV. CDR3: CASSLVQGAANYGYTF. CDR3 DNA: TGTGCCAGCAGCTTAGTACAGGGGGCAGCTAACTATGGCTACACCTTC. Filled out from reference TRBV11-2 and TRBJ1-2, the complete variable domain reads EAGVAQSPRYKIIEKRQSVAFWCNPISGHATLYWYQQILGQGPKLLIQFQNNGVVDDSQLPKDRFSAERLKGVDSTLKIQPAKLEDSAVYLCASSLVQGAANYGYTFGSGTRLTVV.

V gene TRBV2 combines with J gene TRBJ2-3; 10 nucleotides agree with TRBD2. Per the germline V gene, CDR1 is SNHLY and CDR2 is FYNNEI. Trimming took 10 bases from V and 6 from J; bases not matched to a gene: 4. The CDR3 sequence is 12 residues long. This CDR3 reads CATLAGIDTQYF. CDR3 nucleotides: TGTGCCACACTAGCGGGAATCGATACGCAGTATTTT.